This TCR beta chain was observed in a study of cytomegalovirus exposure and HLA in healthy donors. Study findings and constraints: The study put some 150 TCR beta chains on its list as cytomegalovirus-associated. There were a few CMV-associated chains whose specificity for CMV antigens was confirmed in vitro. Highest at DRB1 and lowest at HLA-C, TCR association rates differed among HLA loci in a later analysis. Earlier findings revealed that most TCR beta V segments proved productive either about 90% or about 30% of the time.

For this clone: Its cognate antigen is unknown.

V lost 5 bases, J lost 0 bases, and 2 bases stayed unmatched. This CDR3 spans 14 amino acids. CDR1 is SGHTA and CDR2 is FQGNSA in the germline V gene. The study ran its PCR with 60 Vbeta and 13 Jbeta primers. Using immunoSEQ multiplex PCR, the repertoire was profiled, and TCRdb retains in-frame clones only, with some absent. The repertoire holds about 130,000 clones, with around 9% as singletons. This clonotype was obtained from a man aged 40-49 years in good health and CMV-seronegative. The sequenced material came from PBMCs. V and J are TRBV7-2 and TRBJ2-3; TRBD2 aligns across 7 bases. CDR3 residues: CASSTGLSTDTQYF. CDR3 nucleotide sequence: TGTGCCAGCAGCACGGGACTAAGCACAGATACGCAGTATTTT. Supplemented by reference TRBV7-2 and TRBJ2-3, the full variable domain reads GAGVSQSPSNKVTEKGKDVELRCDPISGHTALYWYRQSLGQGLEFLIYFQGNSAPDKSGLPSDRFSAERTGGSVSTLTIQRTQQEDSAVYLCASSTGLSTDTQYFGPGTRLTVL.